This TCR beta chain was found in a study of cytotoxic CD8 clonotypes in ibrutinib-treated CLL. With sequencing, the targeted depth ranged from 1 in 200,000 to 1 in 1 million T cells. The table came from immunoSEQ multiplex PCR; TCRdb's copy has only in-frame clones and leaves some out. The sample holds hundreds of thousands of clones, 70% seen once. This CDR3 spans 13 amino acids. Germline CDR1 is SGHNT and CDR2 is YYREEE (reference sequence). Trimming stripped 2 bases from V and 5 bases from J, with 10 bases between. Sequenced here: PBMCs, sampled after 24 months of ibrutinib treatment. The chain joins TRBV5-4 to TRBJ2-5; D tentatively fits TRBD1 or TRBD2 (5 bases each). The sequence derives from a human donor with chronic lymphocytic leukemia. The CDR3 nucleotides read TGTGCCAGCAGCTTTGGGGGATCCGAGACCCAGTACTTC. Residues: CASSFGGSETQYF.